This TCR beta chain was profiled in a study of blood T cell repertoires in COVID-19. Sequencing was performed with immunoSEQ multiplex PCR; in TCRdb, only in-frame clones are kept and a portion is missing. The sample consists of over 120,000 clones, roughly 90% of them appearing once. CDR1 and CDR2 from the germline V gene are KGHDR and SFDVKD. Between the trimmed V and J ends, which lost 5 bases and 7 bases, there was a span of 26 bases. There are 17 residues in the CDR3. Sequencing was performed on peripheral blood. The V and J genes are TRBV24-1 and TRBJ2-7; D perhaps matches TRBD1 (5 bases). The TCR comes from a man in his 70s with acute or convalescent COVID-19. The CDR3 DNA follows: TGTGCCACCAGTGTCTGCAGGGTCGACCCCTTCGCTGCAGAGCAGTACTTC. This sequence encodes CATSVCRVDPFAAEQYF.